This is a list of T cell receptor beta chains from one sample in a study of glioma-infiltrating T cells after dendritic cell vaccination. Repertoires were generated with immunoSEQ multiplex PCR, while TCRdb's copy carries only in-frame clones and drops some. This table has about 82,000 clones, under 85% appearing once. Sequencing used blood, obtained after dendritic cell vaccination. The source of these receptors is a human donor with glioblastoma. CDR3s include the opening cysteine and the closing phenylalanine or tryptophan. A D gene is named only where the DNA matches it firmly. Expanded clones get a size class; other rows say once, few or many, or leave the size out.

J: TRBJ1-6; V: TRBV9; D: -; size: few; DNA: TGTGCCAGCAGCCAACAGGACAGTTTCTATAATTCACCCCTCCACTTT; CDR3: CASSQQDSFYNSPLHF
J: TRBJ1-1; V: TRBV13; D: TRBD1; size: -; DNA: TGTGCCAGCAGCGACAACAGGGGGCAGGCGGGAGAAGCTTTCTTT; CDR3: CASSDNRGQAGEAFF
J: TRBJ1-4; V: TRBV7-9; D: -; size: -; DNA: TGTGCCAGCAGTTCCGACAGTTTTCCAACTAATGAAAAACTGTTTTTT; CDR3: CASSSDSFPTNEKLFF
J: TRBJ2-7; V: TRBV14; D: -; size: -; DNA: TGTGCCAGCAGCCAAGTAGCGGCGATCTCCTACGAGCAGTACTTC; CDR3: CASSQVAAISYEQYF
J: TRBJ2-3; V: TRBV6-6; D: -; size: -; DNA: TGTGCCAGCAGCGACCAGGGGCCAGATACGCAGTATTTT; CDR3: CASSDQGPDTQYF
J: TRBJ2-6; V: TRBV6-5; D: -; size: -; DNA: TGTGCCAGCAGATACATGAAGCCTGGGGCCAACGTCCTGACTTTC; CDR3: CASRYMKPGANVLTF
J: TRBJ2-3; V: TRBV27; D: -; size: -; DNA: TGTGCCAGCACCTCGGGAGAGACAGATACGCAGTATTTT; CDR3: CASTSGETDTQYF
J: TRBJ1-1; V: TRBV18; D: -; size: -; DNA: TGTGCCAGCTCACCACAGACAGAGAACACTGAAGCTTTCTTT; CDR3: CASSPQTENTEAFF
J: TRBJ2-7; V: TRBV19; D: -; size: -; DNA: TGTGCCAGTAGTATAGGCGGGGGCACCTACGAGCAGTACTTC; CDR3: CASSIGGGTYEQYF
J: TRBJ1-2; V: TRBV5-6; D: -; size: -; DNA: TGTGCCAGCAGCCCAGGGGCGAGCTATGGCTACACCTTC; CDR3: CASSPGASYGYTF
J: TRBJ1-2; V: TRBV30; D: -; size: -; DNA: TGTGCCCGGGAGGTTGAGGAATCAGGGCTTCTAGGATATGGCTACACCTTC; CDR3: CAREVEESGLLGYGYTF
J: TRBJ1-5; V: TRBV7-2; D: -; size: -; DNA: TGTGCCAGCAGCTTAGCGCGGTGGAATCAGCCCCAGCATTTT; CDR3: CASSLARWNQPQHF
J: TRBJ1-2; V: TRBV5-1; D: -; size: -; DNA: TGCGCCAGCAGCTTGGTAGAGCGGATATATGGCTACACCTTC; CDR3: CASSLVERIYGYTF
J: TRBJ2-5; V: TRBV27; D: -; size: -; DNA: TGTGCCAGCGGGCAGGGGAAAGAGACCCAGTACTTC; CDR3: CASGQGKETQYF
J: TRBJ2-3; V: TRBV12-5; D: -; size: -; DNA: TGTGCTAGTGGCCGGGACACGAGCACAGATACGCAGTATTTT; CDR3: CASGRDTSTDTQYF
J: TRBJ2-3; V: TRBV7-2; D: -; size: -; DNA: TGTGCCAGCAGCTTAACTGGCAGGTTCACAGATACGCAGTATTTT; CDR3: CASSLTGRFTDTQYF
J: TRBJ1-1; V: TRBV5-6; D: -; size: -; DNA: TGTGCCAGCACCGATTCTGGGAGAACTGAAGCTTTCTTT; CDR3: CASTDSGRTEAFF
J: TRBJ2-1; V: TRBV2; D: TRBD2; size: -; DNA: TGTGCCAGCATGCTACTACTAGCGGGGGGGCCTGGTGAGCAGTTCTTC; CDR3: CASMLLLAGGPGEQFF
J: TRBJ2-7; V: TRBV5-1; D: TRBD2; size: -; DNA: TGCGCCAGCAGCCAAGGGACTAGCGGGGACCACTACGAGCAGTACTTC; CDR3: CASSQGTSGDHYEQYF
J: TRBJ2-5; V: TRBV2; D: -; size: -; DNA: TGTGCCAGCAGTCCGCCAGGGGAAGAGACCCAGTACTTC; CDR3: CASSPPGEETQYF
J: TRBJ2-5; V: TRBV2; D: TRBD2; size: -; DNA: TGTGCCAGCACGGGGGGGTTCCAAGAGACCCAGTACTTC; CDR3: CASTGGFQETQYF
J: TRBJ2-1; V: TRBV5-3; D: -; size: -; DNA: TGTGCCAGAAGCTTGGATCTACGCGAGAGCTCCTACAATGAGCAGTTCTTC; CDR3: CARSLDLRESSYNEQFF
J: TRBJ1-5; V: TRBV15; D: TRBD1; size: few; DNA: TGTGCCACCAGCAGAGGCCGGGACAGGGGTCAGCCCCAGCATTTT; CDR3: CATSRGRDRGQPQHF
J: TRBJ2-7; V: TRBV2; D: TRBD1; size: few; DNA: TGTGCCAGCAGTCCCACGAGGGGGCCCTACGAGCAGTACTTC; CDR3: CASSPTRGPYEQYF
J: TRBJ1-3; V: TRBV11-2; D: -; size: -; DNA: TGTGCCAGCGGACGGGACTCTGGAAACACCATATATTTT; CDR3: CASGRDSGNTIYF
J: TRBJ1-2; V: TRBV5-4; D: TRBD1; size: -; DNA: TGTGCCAGCAGCCAAAAATCGGGACAGATCTATGGCTACACCTTC; CDR3: CASSQKSGQIYGYTF
J: TRBJ1-1; V: TRBV6-6; D: -; size: -; DNA: TGTGCCAGCAGGCGGGGGTTGAACACTGAAGCTTTCTTT; CDR3: CASRRGLNTEAFF
J: TRBJ1-1; V: TRBV6-5; D: TRBD1; size: -; DNA: TGTGCCAGCAGTTTCGACAGGGATATGAACACTGAAGCTTTCTTT; CDR3: CASSFDRDMNTEAFF
J: TRBJ2-3; V: TRBV29-1; D: -; size: -; DNA: TGCAGCGTTCTTGGCACAGAGAGTTCCACAGATACGCAGTATTTT; CDR3: CSVLGTESSTDTQYF
J: TRBJ1-5; V: TRBV5-6; D: -; size: -; DNA: TGTGCCAGCAGCCGGGGGGGGAGCAATCAGCCCCAGCATTTT; CDR3: CASSRGGSNQPQHF
J: TRBJ1-2; V: TRBV5-1; D: -; size: once; DNA: TGCGCCAGCAGCTTGGGAGGGCCTAACTATGGCTACACCTTC; CDR3: CASSLGGPNYGYTF
J: TRBJ2-1; V: TRBV7-9; D: TRBD1; size: once; DNA: TGTGCCAGCAGCTTACCGACAGGGTACGGGGTCGACAATGAGCAGTTCTTC; CDR3: CASSLPTGYGVDNEQFF
J: TRBJ1-4; V: TRBV7-6; D: -; size: -; DNA: TGTGCCAGCAGCAGGGGACATGACTCATCTGAAAAACTGTTTTTT; CDR3: CASSRGHDSSEKLFF
J: TRBJ2-5; V: TRBV5-5; D: TRBD1; size: -; DNA: TGTGCCAGCAGTGACAGGGGCCCAAGGTTGGAGACCCAGTACTTC; CDR3: CASSDRGPRLETQYF
J: TRBJ1-5; V: TRBV2; D: -; size: -; DNA: TGTGCCAGCAAGGAAGAGACAGGCAAAAATCAGCCCCAGCATTTT; CDR3: CASKEETGKNQPQHF
J: TRBJ1-4; V: TRBV7-9; D: -; size: -; DNA: TGTGCCAGCAGCTTTTTGTCGGGAGGTGTAGAAAAACTGTTTTTT; CDR3: CASSFLSGGVEKLFF
J: TRBJ1-4; V: TRBV7-8; D: TRBD1; size: -; DNA: TGTGCCAGTAGAACAGGGGGAGGTGAAAAACTGTTTTTT; CDR3: CASRTGGGEKLFF
J: TRBJ1-1; V: TRBV7-8; D: -; size: -; DNA: TGTGCCAGCAGCCCCGGGAGGGCCCTTGAAGCTTTCTTT; CDR3: CASSPGRALEAFF
J: TRBJ1-1; V: TRBV19; D: TRBD1; size: once; DNA: TGTGCCAGTACCCGGGACAGGTTGAACACTGAAGCTTTCTTT; CDR3: CASTRDRLNTEAFF